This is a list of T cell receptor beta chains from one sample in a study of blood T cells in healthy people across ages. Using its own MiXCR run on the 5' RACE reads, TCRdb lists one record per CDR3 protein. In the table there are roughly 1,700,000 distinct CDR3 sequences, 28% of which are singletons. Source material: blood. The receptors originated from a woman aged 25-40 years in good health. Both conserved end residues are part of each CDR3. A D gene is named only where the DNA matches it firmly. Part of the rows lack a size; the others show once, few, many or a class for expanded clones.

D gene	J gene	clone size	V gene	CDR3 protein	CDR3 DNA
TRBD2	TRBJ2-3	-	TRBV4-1	CASRRGGGLTDTQYF	TGCGCCAGCAGGCGGGGCGGGGGACTCACAGATACGCAGTATTTT
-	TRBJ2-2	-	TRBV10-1	CASSRGGDINTGELFF	TGCGCCAGCAGTCGAGGTGGGGACATCAACACCGGGGAGCTGTTTTTT
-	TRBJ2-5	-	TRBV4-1	CASPKETQYF	TGCGCCAGCCCGAAAGAGACCCAGTACTTC
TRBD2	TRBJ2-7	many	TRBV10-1	CASSEQAGLNEQYF	TGCGCCAGCAGTGAGCAAGCGGGGTTGAACGAGCAGTACTTC
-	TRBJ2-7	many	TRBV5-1	CASSFSVTETYEQYF	TGCGCCAGCAGCTTCTCAGTGACAGAAACCTACGAGCAGTACTTC
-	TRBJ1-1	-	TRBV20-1	CSARGHGEAFF	TGCAGTGCTAGAGGCCACGGTGAAGCTTTCTTT
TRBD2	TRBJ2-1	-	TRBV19	CASSMSSGGAYNEQFF	TGTGCCAGTAGTATGAGTAGCGGGGGGGCTTACAATGAGCAGTTCTTC
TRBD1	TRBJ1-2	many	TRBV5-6	CASSPGTDNYGYTF	TGTGCCAGCAGCCCCGGGACAGACAACTATGGCTACACCTTC
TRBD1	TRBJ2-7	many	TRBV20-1	CSASSGRGFYEQYF	TGCAGTGCTAGTTCGGGCAGGGGGTTCTACGAGCAGTACTTC
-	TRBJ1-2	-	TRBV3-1	CASSQAESGHYGYTF	TGTGCCAGCAGCCAAGCAGAGTCGGGGCACTATGGCTACACCTTC
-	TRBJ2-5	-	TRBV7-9	CASSLYHQAEETQYF	TGTGCCAGCAGCTTATATCATCAGGCAGAAGAGACCCAGTACTTC